One sample yielded the 9 T cell receptor beta chains listed below, sequenced in a study of T cell responses to AZD1222 COVID-19 vaccine. Measured with immunoSEQ multiplex PCR; TCRdb has only the in-frame clones, and not every one. This repertoire shows 120,000 or so clones, over 75% found once; its top ten account for over 2.5%. This sample comprised peripheral blood, obtained on day 0 of AZD1222 vaccination. These receptors came from an adult in good health.

This chain links TRBV11-2 with TRBJ2-7, with 9 bases identical to TRBD2. Germline V gene data show CDR1 as SGHAT and CDR2 as FQNNGV. V shed 6 bases, J shed 5 bases, and the junction held 8 bases outside the gene matches. This CDR3 spans 14 amino acids. This CDR3 reads CASRRAGGTHEQYF. CDR3 DNA sequence: TGTGCCAGCAGGAGAGCGGGAGGTACCCACGAGCAGTACTTC.

This clone has just a few counts. This chain uses TRBV4-2 with TRBJ1-5; D gene unclear. There are 14 residues in the CDR3. V lost 1 base and J lost 0, with 4 bases in between. The germline gives CDR1 LGHNA, CDR2 YNFKEQ. In DNA form, the CDR3 reads TGTGCCAGCAGCCAAGGAGATAGCAATCAGCCCCAGCATTTT. It is translated as CASSQGDSNQPQHF.

The chain links TRBV24-1 to TRBJ2-2; 7 bases agree with TRBD2. Germline trimming cut 5 bases from V and 4 bases from J; bases unmatched to any gene: 12. In germline, CDR1 is KGHDR, CDR2 SFDVKD. CDR3 length equals 17 residues. The CDR3 loop is CATSGGNLPGGTGELFF. The CDR3 DNA reads TGTGCCACCAGTGGAGGTAACCTCCCGGGGGGCACCGGGGAGCTGTTTTTT.

In DNA form, the CDR3 reads TGCAGCGTTGAAAGCCCAGACAGGGTCTCCTACAATGAGCAGTTCTTC. This sequence encodes CSVESPDRVSYNEQFF. V usage is TRBV29-1 and J usage is TRBJ2-1; TRBD1 matches 7 bases. CDR1 and CDR2 (germline): SQVTM, ANQGSEA. The V gene end was trimmed by 2 bases and the J gene end by 0 bases; junction bases not matched to a gene: 7. This CDR3 spans 16 amino acids.

V is TRBV6-5 and J is TRBJ2-1; 7 nucleotides align to TRBD2. The germline CDR1 and CDR2 sequences are MNHEY and SVGAGI. The junction had 6 bases not matched to a gene; V was cut back by 2 bases and J by 5 bases. The CDR3 runs 15 residues. The CDR3 DNA reads as TGTGCCAGCAGTTACGGGCCTAGCGGAAACAATGAGCAGTTCTTC. Translation gives CASSYGPSGNNEQFF.

The chain joins TRBV9 to TRBJ2-7; D unresolved. V was clipped by 3 bases and J by 2 bases, with 15 bases between them. The CDR3 is 15 residues long. From germline, CDR1 is SGDLS and CDR2 YYNGEE. Here the CDR3 reads CASSEITGMAYEQYF. As DNA, the CDR3 is TGTGCCAGCAGCGAGATTACGGGTATGGCCTACGAGCAGTACTTC.

V gene TRBV12-5 combines with J gene TRBJ1-3; tentative D call: TRBD1 (5 bases). V was cut by 4 bases and J by 0 bases, with 19 bases left in between. This CDR3 contains 18 residues. The V gene's germline CDR1 is LGHNT and CDR2 FRNRAP. CDR3 amino acids: CASGWVPPDGTSGNTIYF. The CDR3 bases are TGTGCTAGTGGTTGGGTGCCTCCGGACGGGACCTCTGGAAACACCATATATTTT. Full variable domain (outside the CDR3, taken from reference TRBV12-5 and TRBJ1-3): DARVTQTPRHKVTEMGQEVTMRCQPILGHNTVFWYRQTMMQGLELLAYFRNRAPLDDSGMPKDRFSAEMPDATLATLKIQPSEPRDSAVYFCASGWVPPDGTSGNTIYFGEGSWLTVV.

This clone has only one observation. The V gene is TRBV27, the J gene TRBJ2-3; possible D gene TRBD2, 5 bases. There are 15 residues in the CDR3. Per the germline V gene, CDR1 is MNHEY and CDR2 is SMNVEV (reference sequence). Deletions cut 11 bases from V and 0 bases from J, with 18 bases between. CDR3 loop: CAGPLGGSSTDTQYF. CDR3 coding DNA: TGTGCCGGTCCCCTTGGCGGGTCTAGCACAGATACGCAGTATTTT.

This chain connects TRBV7-3 to TRBJ2-3; 13 bases map to TRBD2. After removal of 6 bases from V and 0 bases from J, the junction contained 6 bases not matched to a gene. Germline V gene data show CDR1 as SGHTA and CDR2 as FQGTGA. This CDR3 region has 17 residues. CDR3 sequence reads: CASRLGTSGKSTDTQYF. The CDR3 DNA is TGTGCCAGCAGGTTAGGGACTAGCGGGAAAAGCACAGATACGCAGTATTTT.